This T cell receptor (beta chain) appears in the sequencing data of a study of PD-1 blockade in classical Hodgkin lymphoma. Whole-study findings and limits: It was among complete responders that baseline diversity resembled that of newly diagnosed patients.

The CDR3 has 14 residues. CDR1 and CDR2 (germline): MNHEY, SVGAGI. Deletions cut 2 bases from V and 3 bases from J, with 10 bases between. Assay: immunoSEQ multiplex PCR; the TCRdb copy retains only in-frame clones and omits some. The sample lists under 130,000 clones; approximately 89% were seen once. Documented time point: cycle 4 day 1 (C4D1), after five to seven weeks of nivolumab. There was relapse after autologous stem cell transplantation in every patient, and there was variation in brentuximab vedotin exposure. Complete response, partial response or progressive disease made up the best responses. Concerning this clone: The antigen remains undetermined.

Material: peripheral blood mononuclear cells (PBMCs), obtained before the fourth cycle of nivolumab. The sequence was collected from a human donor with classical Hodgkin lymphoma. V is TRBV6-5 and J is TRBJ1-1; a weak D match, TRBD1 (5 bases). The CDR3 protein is CASSYSGGDTEAFF. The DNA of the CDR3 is TGTGCCAGCAGTTACAGCGGGGGTGACACTGAAGCTTTCTTT.